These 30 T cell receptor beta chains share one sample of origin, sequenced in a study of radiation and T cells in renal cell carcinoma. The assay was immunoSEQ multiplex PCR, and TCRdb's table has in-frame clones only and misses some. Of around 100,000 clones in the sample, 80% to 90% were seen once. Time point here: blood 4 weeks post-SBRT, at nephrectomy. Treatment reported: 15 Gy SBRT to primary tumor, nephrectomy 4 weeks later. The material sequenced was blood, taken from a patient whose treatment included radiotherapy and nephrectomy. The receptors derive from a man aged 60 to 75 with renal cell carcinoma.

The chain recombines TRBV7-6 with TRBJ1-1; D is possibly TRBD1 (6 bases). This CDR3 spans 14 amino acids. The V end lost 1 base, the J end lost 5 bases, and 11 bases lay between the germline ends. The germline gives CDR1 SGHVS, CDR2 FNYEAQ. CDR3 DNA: TGTGCCAGCAGCTTAGGGGCAGGGGAAACTGAAGCTTTCTTT. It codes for CASSLGAGETEAFF.

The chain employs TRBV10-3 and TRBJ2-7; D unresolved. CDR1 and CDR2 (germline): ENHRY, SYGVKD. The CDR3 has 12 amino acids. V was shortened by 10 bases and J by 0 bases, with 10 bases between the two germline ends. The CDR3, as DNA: TGTGCCACCAAGCAAACCTCCTACGAGCAGTACTTC. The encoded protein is CATKQTSYEQYF.

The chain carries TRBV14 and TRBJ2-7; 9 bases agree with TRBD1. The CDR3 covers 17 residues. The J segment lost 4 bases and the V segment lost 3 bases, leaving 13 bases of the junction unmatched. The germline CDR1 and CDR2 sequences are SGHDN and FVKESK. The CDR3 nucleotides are TGTGCCAGCAGCCACCCAACCGGGACAGGGAAGAGTTACGAGCAGTACTTC. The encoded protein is CASSHPTGTGKSYEQYF.

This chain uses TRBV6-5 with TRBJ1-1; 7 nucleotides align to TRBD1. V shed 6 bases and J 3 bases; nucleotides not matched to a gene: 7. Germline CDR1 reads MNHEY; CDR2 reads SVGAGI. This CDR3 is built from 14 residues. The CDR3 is CASRWGDRYTEAFF. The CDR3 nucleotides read TGTGCCAGCAGATGGGGGGACAGATACACTGAAGCTTTCTTT.

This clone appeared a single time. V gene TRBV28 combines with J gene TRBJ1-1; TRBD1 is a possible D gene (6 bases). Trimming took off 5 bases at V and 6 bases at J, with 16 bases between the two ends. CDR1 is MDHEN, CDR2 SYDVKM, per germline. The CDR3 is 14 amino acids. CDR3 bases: TGTGCCAGCAGTCCTAGAAACAGGGTTGCTGAAGCTTTCTTT. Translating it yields CASSPRNRVAEAFF.

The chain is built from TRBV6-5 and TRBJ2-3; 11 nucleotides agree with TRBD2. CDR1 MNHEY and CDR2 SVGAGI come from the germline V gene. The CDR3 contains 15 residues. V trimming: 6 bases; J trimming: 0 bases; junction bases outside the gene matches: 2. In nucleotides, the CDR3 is TGTGCCAGCAGGCGGACTAGCGGGAGCACAGATACGCAGTATTTT. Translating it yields CASRRTSGSTDTQYF.

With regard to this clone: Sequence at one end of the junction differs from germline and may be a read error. Here the CDR3 DNA reads TGCGCCAGCAGCTTGCCGCGGGACCCTGGGAACACCATATATTTT. This encodes CASSLPRDPGNTIYF. This chain connects TRBV5-1 to TRBJ1-3, with D possibly TRBD1 on 5 matching bases. This CDR3 is built from 15 residues. The germline gives CDR1 SGHRS, CDR2 YFSETQ.

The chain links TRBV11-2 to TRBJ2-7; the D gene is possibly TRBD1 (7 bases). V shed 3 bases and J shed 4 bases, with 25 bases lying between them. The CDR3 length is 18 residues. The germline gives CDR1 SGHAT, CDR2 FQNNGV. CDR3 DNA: TGTGCCAGCAGCTTGCCGGGACAGCTTACTAAGGGAGGTTACGAGCAGTACTTC. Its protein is CASSLPGQLTKGGYEQYF.

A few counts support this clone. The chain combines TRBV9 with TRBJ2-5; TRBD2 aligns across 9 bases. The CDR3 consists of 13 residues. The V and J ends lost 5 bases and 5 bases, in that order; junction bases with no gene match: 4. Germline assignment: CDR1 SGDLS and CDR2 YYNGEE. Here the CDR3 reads CASRPSGGETQYF. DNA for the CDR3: TGTGCCAGCAGACCGAGCGGGGGGGAGACCCAGTACTTC.

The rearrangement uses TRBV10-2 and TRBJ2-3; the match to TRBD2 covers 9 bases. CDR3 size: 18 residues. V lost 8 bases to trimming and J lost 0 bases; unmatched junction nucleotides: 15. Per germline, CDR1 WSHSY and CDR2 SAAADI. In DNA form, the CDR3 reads TGCGCCAGCTACCTCCCCATTAGCGGGAGCGAAAGCACAGATACGCAGTATTTT. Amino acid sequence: CASYLPISGSESTDTQYF.

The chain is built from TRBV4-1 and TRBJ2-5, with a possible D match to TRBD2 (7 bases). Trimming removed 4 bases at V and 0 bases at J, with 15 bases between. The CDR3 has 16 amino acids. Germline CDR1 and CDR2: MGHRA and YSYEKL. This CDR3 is CASSLGEGGNQETQYF. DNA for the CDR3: TGCGCCAGCAGCCTGGGTGAGGGGGGGAACCAAGAGACCCAGTACTTC.

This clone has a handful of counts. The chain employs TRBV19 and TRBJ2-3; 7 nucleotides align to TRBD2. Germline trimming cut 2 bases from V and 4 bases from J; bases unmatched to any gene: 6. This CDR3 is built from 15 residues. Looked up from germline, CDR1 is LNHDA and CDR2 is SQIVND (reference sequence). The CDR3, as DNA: TGTGCCAGTAGTATAATCGGGGCGGGAGCAGATACGCAGTATTTT. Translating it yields CASSIIGAGADTQYF.

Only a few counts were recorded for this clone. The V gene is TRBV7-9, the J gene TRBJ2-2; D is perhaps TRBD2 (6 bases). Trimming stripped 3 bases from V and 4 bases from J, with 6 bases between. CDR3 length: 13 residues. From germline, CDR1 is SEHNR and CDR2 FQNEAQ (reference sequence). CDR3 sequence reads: CASSLEGTGELFF. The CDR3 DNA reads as TGTGCCAGCAGCTTGGAGGGCACCGGGGAGCTGTTTTTT.

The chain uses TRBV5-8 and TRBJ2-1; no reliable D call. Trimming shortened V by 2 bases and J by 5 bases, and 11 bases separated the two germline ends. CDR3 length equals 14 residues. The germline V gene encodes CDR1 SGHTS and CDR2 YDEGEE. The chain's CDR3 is CASSLSVHNNEQFF. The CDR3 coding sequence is TGTGCCAGCAGCTTAAGCGTACACAACAATGAGCAGTTCTTC.

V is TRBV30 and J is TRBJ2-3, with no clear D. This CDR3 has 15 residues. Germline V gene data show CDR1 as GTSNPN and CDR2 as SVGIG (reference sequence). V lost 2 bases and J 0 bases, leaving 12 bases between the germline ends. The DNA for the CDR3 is TGTGCCTGGAGTAAAAGAACCCCTAGCACAGATACGCAGTATTTT. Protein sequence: CAWSKRTPSTDTQYF.

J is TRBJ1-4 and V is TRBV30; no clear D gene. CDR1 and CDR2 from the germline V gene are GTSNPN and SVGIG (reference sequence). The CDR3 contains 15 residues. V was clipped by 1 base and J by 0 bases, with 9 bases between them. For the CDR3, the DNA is TGTGCCTGGAGTGACCGGACGGCAACTAATGAAAAACTGTTTTTT. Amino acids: CAWSDRTATNEKLFF. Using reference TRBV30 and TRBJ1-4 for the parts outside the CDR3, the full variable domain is SQTIHQWPATLVQPVGSPLSLECTVEGTSNPNLYWYRQAAGRGLQLLFYSVGIGQISSEVPQNLSASRPQDRQFILSSKKLLLSDSGFYLCAWSDRTATNEKLFFGSGTQLSVL.

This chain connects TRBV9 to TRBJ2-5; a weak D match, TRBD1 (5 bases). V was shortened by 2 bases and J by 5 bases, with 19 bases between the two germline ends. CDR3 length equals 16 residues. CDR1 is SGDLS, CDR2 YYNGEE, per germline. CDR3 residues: CASSVGPQGMVETQYF. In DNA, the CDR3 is TGTGCCAGCAGCGTTGGGCCTCAGGGTATGGTGGAGACCCAGTACTTC.

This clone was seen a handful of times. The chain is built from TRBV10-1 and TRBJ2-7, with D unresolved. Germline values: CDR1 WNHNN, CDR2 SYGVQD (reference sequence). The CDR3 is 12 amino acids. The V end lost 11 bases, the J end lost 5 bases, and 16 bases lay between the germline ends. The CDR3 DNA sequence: TGCGCCGTCCTCTCCCTGACCGACGAGCAGTACTTC. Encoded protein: CAVLSLTDEQYF.

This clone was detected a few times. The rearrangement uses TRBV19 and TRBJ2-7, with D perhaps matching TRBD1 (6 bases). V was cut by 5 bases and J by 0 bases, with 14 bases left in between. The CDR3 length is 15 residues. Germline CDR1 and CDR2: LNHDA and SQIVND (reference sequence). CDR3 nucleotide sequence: TGTGCCAGTAGTGAACAGGGTACGAGCTCCTACGAGCAGTACTTC. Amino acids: CASSEQGTSSYEQYF.

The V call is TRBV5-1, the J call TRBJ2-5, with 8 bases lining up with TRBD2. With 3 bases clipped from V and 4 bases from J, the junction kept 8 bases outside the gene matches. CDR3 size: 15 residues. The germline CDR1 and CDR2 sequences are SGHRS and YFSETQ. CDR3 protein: CASSSYSGDGETQYF. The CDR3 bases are TGCGCCAGCAGCTCGTATAGCGGGGACGGAGAGACCCAGTACTTC.

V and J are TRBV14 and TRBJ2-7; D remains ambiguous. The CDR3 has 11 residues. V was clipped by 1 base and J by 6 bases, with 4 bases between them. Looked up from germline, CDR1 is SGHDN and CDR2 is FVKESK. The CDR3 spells CASSQAREQYF. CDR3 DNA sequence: TGTGCCAGCAGCCAAGCGCGCGAGCAGTACTTC.

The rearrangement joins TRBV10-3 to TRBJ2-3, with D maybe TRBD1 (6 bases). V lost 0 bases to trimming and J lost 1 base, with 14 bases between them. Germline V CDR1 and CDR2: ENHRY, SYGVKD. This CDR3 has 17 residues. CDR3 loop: CAISESILAGGTDTQYF. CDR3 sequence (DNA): TGTGCCATCAGTGAGTCGATCTTGGCAGGGGGCACAGATACGCAGTATTTT.

CDR3 coding DNA: TGTGCCTGGAGTAGGGGGACAGGGCCGAATGGGGGATCCGGCCTAAACACTGAAGCTTTCTTT. Its protein product is CAWSRGTGPNGGSGLNTEAFF. V gene TRBV30 combines with J gene TRBJ1-1, with TRBD1 identical over 9 bases. The CDR3 length is 21 residues. V lost 2 bases and J lost 2; bases outside the gene matches: 24. Looked up from germline, CDR1 is GTSNPN and CDR2 is SVGIG (reference sequence). The entire variable domain, with the rest obtained from reference TRBV30 and TRBJ1-1, is as follows: SQTIHQWPATLVQPVGSPLSLECTVEGTSNPNLYWYRQAAGRGLQLLFYSVGIGQISSEVPQNLSASRPQDRQFILSSKKLLLSDSGFYLCAWSRGTGPNGGSGLNTEAFFGQGTRLTVV.

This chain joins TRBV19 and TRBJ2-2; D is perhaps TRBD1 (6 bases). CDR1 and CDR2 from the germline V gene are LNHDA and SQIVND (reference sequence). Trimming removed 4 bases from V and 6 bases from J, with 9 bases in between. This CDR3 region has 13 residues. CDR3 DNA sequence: TGTGCCAGTAGTACACACAGGGCCGGGGAGCTGTTTTTT. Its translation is CASSTHRAGELFF.

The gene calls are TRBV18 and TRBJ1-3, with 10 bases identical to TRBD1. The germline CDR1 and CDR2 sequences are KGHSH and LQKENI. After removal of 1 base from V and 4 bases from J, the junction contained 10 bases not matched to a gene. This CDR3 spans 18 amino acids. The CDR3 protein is CASSPRNPGTGVGNTIYF. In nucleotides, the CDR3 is TGTGCCAGCTCACCACGCAACCCCGGGACAGGGGTCGGAAACACCATATATTTT.

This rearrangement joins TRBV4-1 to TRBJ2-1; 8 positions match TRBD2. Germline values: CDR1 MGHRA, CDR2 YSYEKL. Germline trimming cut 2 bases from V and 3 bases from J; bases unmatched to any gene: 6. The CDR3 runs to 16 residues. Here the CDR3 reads CASSQQALADYNEQFF. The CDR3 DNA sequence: TGCGCCAGCAGCCAACAGGCACTAGCGGACTACAATGAGCAGTTCTTC.

The CDR3: CASSLASGLNSPLHF. The CDR3 bases are TGTGCCAGCAGTTTGGCCTCAGGGCTTAATTCACCCCTCCACTTT. This rearrangement joins TRBV27 to TRBJ1-6; possibly TRBD1 for D (5 bases). Germline CDR1 reads MNHEY; CDR2 reads SMNVEV (reference sequence). The CDR3 is 15 amino acids. V lost 3 bases and J lost 6, with 12 bases in between.

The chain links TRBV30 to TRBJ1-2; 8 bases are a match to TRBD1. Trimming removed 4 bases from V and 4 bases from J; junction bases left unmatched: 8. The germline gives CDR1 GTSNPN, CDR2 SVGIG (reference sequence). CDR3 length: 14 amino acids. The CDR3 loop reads CAWTKDRGGYGYTF. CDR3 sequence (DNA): TGTGCCTGGACCAAAGACAGGGGAGGCTATGGCTACACCTTC. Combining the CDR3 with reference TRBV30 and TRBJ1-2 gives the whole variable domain SQTIHQWPATLVQPVGSPLSLECTVEGTSNPNLYWYRQAAGRGLQLLFYSVGIGQISSEVPQNLSASRPQDRQFILSSKKLLLSDSGFYLCAWTKDRGGYGYTFGSGTRLTVV.

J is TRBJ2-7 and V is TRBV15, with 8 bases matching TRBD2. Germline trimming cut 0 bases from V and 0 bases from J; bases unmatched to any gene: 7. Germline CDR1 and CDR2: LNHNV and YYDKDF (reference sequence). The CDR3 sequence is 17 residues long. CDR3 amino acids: CATSREVAGGGSYEQYF. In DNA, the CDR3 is TGTGCCACCAGCAGAGAGGTGGCGGGAGGTGGCTCCTACGAGCAGTACTTC.

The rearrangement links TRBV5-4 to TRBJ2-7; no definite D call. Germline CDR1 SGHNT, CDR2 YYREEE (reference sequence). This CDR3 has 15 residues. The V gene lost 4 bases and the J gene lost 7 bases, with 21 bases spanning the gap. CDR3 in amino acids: CASSPTPQVVEEQYF. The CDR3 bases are TGTGCCAGCAGCCCAACGCCCCAGGTGGTGGAAGAGCAGTACTTC.